The rows below give T cell receptor beta chains drawn from one sample of a study of shared clonotypes between healthy human individuals. The table came from immunoSEQ multiplex PCR; TCRdb's copy has only in-frame clones and leaves some out. This table holds around 2.1 million clones, about 92% found once. The sequencing input was naive CD8+ T cells from PBMCs. The source of these receptors is a man aged 18-30 years in good health. Some clones in this sample may be carry-over from other donors' samples. CDR3s include the opening cysteine and the closing phenylalanine or tryptophan. The D gene is left open where the match is weak. Expanded clones get a size class; other rows say once, few or many, or leave the size out.

j_gene: TRBJ2-1; v_gene: TRBV2; abundance: -; d_gene: -; CDR3aa: CASSEGGSTSDNEQFF; CDR3nt: TGTGCCAGCAGTGAAGGAGGGTCTACCTCGGACAATGAGCAGTTCTTC
j_gene: TRBJ1-6; v_gene: TRBV27; abundance: -; d_gene: TRBD1; CDR3aa: CASSPGQGVGNSPLHF; CDR3nt: TGTGCCAGCAGTCCGGGACAGGGGGTAGGTAATTCACCCCTCCACTTT
j_gene: TRBJ1-1; v_gene: TRBV7-8; abundance: -; d_gene: -; CDR3aa: CASSLEAGPLTDEAFF; CDR3nt: TGTGCCAGCAGCTTAGAGGCCGGACCATTGACCGATGAAGCTTTCTTT
j_gene: TRBJ2-1; v_gene: TRBV2; abundance: -; d_gene: TRBD2; CDR3aa: CATLSAGTSVQNEQFF; CDR3nt: TGTGCCACCCTCTCCGCCGGGACTAGCGTTCAGAATGAGCAGTTCTTC
j_gene: TRBJ2-1; v_gene: TRBV5-5; abundance: -; d_gene: TRBD1; CDR3aa: CASSFRDRGSYNEQFF; CDR3nt: TGTGCCAGCAGCTTCAGGGACAGGGGGTCCTACAATGAGCAGTTCTTC
j_gene: TRBJ2-7; v_gene: TRBV7-2; abundance: -; d_gene: TRBD1; CDR3aa: CASSVKGQGAPYEQYF; CDR3nt: TGTGCCAGCAGCGTAAAGGGACAGGGGGCTCCATACGAGCAGTACTTC
j_gene: TRBJ1-5; v_gene: TRBV27; abundance: -; d_gene: -; CDR3aa: CASGTGNQPQHF; CDR3nt: TGTGCCAGTGGGACGGGGAATCAGCCCCAGCATTTT
j_gene: TRBJ2-1; v_gene: TRBV5-1; abundance: -; d_gene: TRBD2; CDR3aa: CASSFFAGGPGSSYNEQFF; CDR3nt: TGCGCCAGCAGCTTCTTTGCGGGAGGGCCGGGGAGCTCCTACAATGAGCAGTTCTTC
j_gene: TRBJ1-3; v_gene: TRBV7-9; abundance: -; d_gene: -; CDR3aa: CASLQGSGNTIYF; CDR3nt: TGTGCCAGTCTACAGGGCTCTGGAAACACCATATATTTT
j_gene: TRBJ1-1; v_gene: TRBV11-2; abundance: few; d_gene: -; CDR3aa: CASIPGAALKLAFF; CDR3nt: TGTGCCAGCATCCCGGGGGCGGCTCTGAAGTTAGCTTTCTTT
j_gene: TRBJ2-2; v_gene: TRBV7-9; abundance: -; d_gene: TRBD2; CDR3aa: CASSPRAGGLTGELFF; CDR3nt: TGTGCCAGCAGCCCGCGAGCGGGAGGGCTGACCGGGGAGCTGTTTTTT
j_gene: TRBJ2-1; v_gene: TRBV29-1; abundance: -; d_gene: -; CDR3aa: CSVAPRDPGDWNEQFF; CDR3nt: TGCAGCGTTGCCCCCCGGGACCCAGGGGATTGGAATGAGCAGTTCTTC
j_gene: TRBJ1-3; v_gene: TRBV10-3; abundance: -; d_gene: -; CDR3aa: CAISQNPAGPGNTIYF; CDR3nt: TGTGCCATCAGCCAAAACCCAGCAGGGCCTGGAAACACCATATATTTT
j_gene: TRBJ2-3; v_gene: TRBV27; abundance: -; d_gene: TRBD2; CDR3aa: CASSQTQLAGVVDTQYF; CDR3nt: TGTGCCAGCAGTCAAACTCAACTAGCGGGAGTGGTAGATACGCAGTATTTT
j_gene: TRBJ1-1; v_gene: TRBV28; abundance: few; d_gene: -; CDR3aa: CASTHGGRNTEAFF; CDR3nt: TGTGCCAGCACTCACGGGGGGAGGAACACTGAAGCTTTCTTT
j_gene: TRBJ2-2; v_gene: TRBV2; abundance: -; d_gene: TRBD2; CDR3aa: CASQLAGGLFGELFF; CDR3nt: TGTGCCAGCCAGTTAGCGGGCGGCTTATTCGGGGAGCTGTTTTTT
j_gene: TRBJ2-7; v_gene: TRBV7-9; abundance: -; d_gene: -; CDR3aa: CASSFPGPSYEQYF; CDR3nt: TGTGCCAGCAGCTTTCCGGGACCCTCCTACGAGCAGTACTTC
j_gene: TRBJ2-2; v_gene: TRBV6-5; abundance: -; d_gene: -; CDR3aa: CASSQGMAGELFF; CDR3nt: TGTGCCAGCAGCCAAGGGATGGCCGGGGAGCTGTTTTTT
j_gene: TRBJ1-2; v_gene: TRBV4-2; abundance: -; d_gene: -; CDR3aa: CASSQVGQLYGYTF; CDR3nt: TGTGCCAGCAGCCAAGTCGGGCAGCTCTATGGCTACACCTTC
j_gene: TRBJ2-5; v_gene: TRBV4-2; abundance: -; d_gene: -; CDR3aa: CASSQDLGLRQETQYF; CDR3nt: TGTGCCAGCAGCCAAGATTTAGGGCTGCGACAAGAGACCCAGTACTTC
j_gene: TRBJ2-7; v_gene: TRBV28; abundance: -; d_gene: -; CDR3aa: CASRKTPQREPMSYEQYF; CDR3nt: TGTGCCAGCAGAAAAACCCCCCAGAGGGAGCCAATGTCCTACGAGCAGTACTTC
j_gene: TRBJ2-5; v_gene: TRBV4-1; abundance: -; d_gene: TRBD1; CDR3aa: CASSERQGEETQYF; CDR3nt: TGCGCCAGCAGCGAACGACAGGGCGAGGAGACCCAGTACTTC
j_gene: TRBJ1-2; v_gene: TRBV2; abundance: -; d_gene: -; CDR3aa: CASSGNPPQYGYTF; CDR3nt: TGTGCCAGCAGTGGAAATCCTCCCCAATATGGCTACACCTTC
j_gene: TRBJ2-2; v_gene: TRBV25-1; abundance: -; d_gene: -; CDR3aa: CASSRGNTGELFF; CDR3nt: TGTGCCAGCAGTCGGGGGAACACCGGGGAGCTGTTTTTT
j_gene: TRBJ2-5; v_gene: TRBV9; abundance: -; d_gene: TRBD2; CDR3aa: CASSGQSGRGETQYF; CDR3nt: TGTGCCAGCAGCGGCCAAAGCGGGAGAGGCGAGACCCAGTACTTC
j_gene: TRBJ2-7; v_gene: TRBV4-1; abundance: -; d_gene: TRBD2; CDR3aa: CASSQMEREALGEQYF; CDR3nt: TGCGCCAGCAGCCAAATGGAGCGGGAGGCCCTAGGTGAGCAGTACTTC
j_gene: TRBJ1-1; v_gene: TRBV28; abundance: -; d_gene: -; CDR3aa: CASSLGWTAFNTEAFF; CDR3nt: TGTGCCAGCAGTTTAGGGTGGACGGCCTTTAACACTGAAGCTTTCTTT
j_gene: TRBJ1-4; v_gene: TRBV19; abundance: once; d_gene: -; CDR3aa: CASRTGSGNEKLFF; CDR3nt: TGTGCCAGTAGAACAGGGTCGGGTAATGAAAAACTGTTTTTT
j_gene: TRBJ2-7; v_gene: TRBV11-2; abundance: -; d_gene: -; CDR3aa: CASSPPGTPSYEQYF; CDR3nt: TGTGCCAGCAGCCCCCCCGGGACACCTTCCTACGAGCAGTACTTC
j_gene: TRBJ2-3; v_gene: TRBV29-1; abundance: -; d_gene: -; CDR3aa: CSVDPDGSTDTQYF; CDR3nt: TGCAGCGTTGATCCGGACGGAAGCACAGATACGCAGTATTTT
j_gene: TRBJ2-7; v_gene: TRBV28; abundance: -; d_gene: TRBD2; CDR3aa: CASSLHRLAGEYEQYF; CDR3nt: TGTGCCAGCAGTTTACATCGGCTAGCGGGAGAATACGAGCAGTACTTC
j_gene: TRBJ2-1; v_gene: TRBV29-1; abundance: -; d_gene: -; CDR3aa: CSVEVEMDNEQFF; CDR3nt: TGCAGCGTTGAAGTTGAGATGGACAATGAGCAGTTCTTC
j_gene: TRBJ2-1; v_gene: TRBV28; abundance: -; d_gene: TRBD2; CDR3aa: CASSLPSGLHNEQFF; CDR3nt: TGTGCCAGCAGTTTGCCTAGCGGTCTACACAATGAGCAGTTCTTC
j_gene: TRBJ1-1; v_gene: TRBV7-9; abundance: -; d_gene: TRBD1; CDR3aa: CASSPPPDRGRLTEAFF; CDR3nt: TGTGCCAGCAGCCCTCCCCCGGACAGGGGGCGCTTAACTGAAGCTTTCTTT
j_gene: TRBJ2-1; v_gene: TRBV7-6; abundance: -; d_gene: TRBD2; CDR3aa: CASSLSAGVYNEQFF; CDR3nt: TGTGCCAGCAGCCTGTCAGCGGGAGTCTACAATGAGCAGTTCTTC
j_gene: TRBJ2-3; v_gene: TRBV6-1; abundance: once; d_gene: -; CDR3aa: CASRHRENTQYF; CDR3nt: TGTGCCAGCAGACACCGTGAGAATACGCAGTATTTT
j_gene: TRBJ2-7; v_gene: TRBV30; abundance: -; d_gene: -; CDR3aa: CAWSGVAAAYEQYF; CDR3nt: TGTGCCTGGAGTGGGGTAGCGGCCGCCTACGAGCAGTACTTC
j_gene: TRBJ2-3; v_gene: TRBV4-1; abundance: -; d_gene: TRBD1; CDR3aa: CASSHGTVSTDTQYF; CDR3nt: TGCGCCAGCAGCCATGGGACAGTGAGCACAGATACGCAGTATTTT
j_gene: TRBJ2-7; v_gene: TRBV7-6; abundance: -; d_gene: TRBD2; CDR3aa: CASSLGLAGTHEQYF; CDR3nt: TGTGCCAGCAGCTTAGGGCTAGCGGGAACCCACGAGCAGTACTTC
j_gene: TRBJ2-3; v_gene: TRBV18; abundance: -; d_gene: TRBD2; CDR3aa: CASSPEGLAGFTDTQYF; CDR3nt: TGTGCCAGCTCACCGGAGGGACTAGCGGGATTCACAGATACGCAGTATTTT
j_gene: TRBJ2-7; v_gene: TRBV7-7; abundance: -; d_gene: -; CDR3aa: CASSLSPGSTYEQYF; CDR3nt: TGTGCCAGCAGCTTATCCCCCGGATCAACCTACGAGCAGTACTTC
j_gene: TRBJ2-7; v_gene: TRBV4-1; abundance: -; d_gene: -; CDR3aa: CASSQSGARFNEQYF; CDR3nt: TGCGCCAGCAGCCAAAGTGGGGCCAGATTCAACGAGCAGTACTTC
j_gene: TRBJ1-5; v_gene: TRBV15; abundance: -; d_gene: TRBD1; CDR3aa: CATSSARGHQPQHF; CDR3nt: TGTGCCACCAGCAGCGCCAGGGGGCATCAGCCCCAGCATTTT
j_gene: TRBJ2-3; v_gene: TRBV9; abundance: -; d_gene: -; CDR3aa: CASSVGWAGSTDTQYF; CDR3nt: TGTGCCAGCAGCGTAGGATGGGCGGGGAGCACAGATACGCAGTATTTT
j_gene: TRBJ1-5; v_gene: TRBV19; abundance: -; d_gene: -; CDR3aa: CASSIDRPASTQHF; CDR3nt: TGTGCCAGTAGTATCGACAGGCCCGCGTCGACCCAGCATTTT
j_gene: TRBJ1-1; v_gene: TRBV11-2; abundance: -; d_gene: -; CDR3aa: CASSFSPGTVNTEAFF; CDR3nt: TGTGCCAGCAGCTTTTCCCCCGGGACGGTGAACACTGAAGCTTTCTTT